Given below is one T cell receptor beta chain in context. This entry comes from a study of blood T cell repertoires in COVID-19. For the study at large: From T cells, B-cell-depleted T cells, or PBMCs came the material, which was cDNA or gDNA.

How the authors handled the data: Reference gene primer amplification gave nucleated cell count estimates. The repertoire was sequenced with immunoSEQ multiplex PCR; TCRdb's copy has only in-frame clones and lacks some. D and trimming come from the DNA, and the V and J calls and clone size come from that table. The data hold roughly 68,000 clones, with approximately 82% observed a single time. The CDR3 is 16 amino acids. The germline V and J ends were trimmed by 5 bases and 2 bases, with 16 bases remaining between them. Germline loops: CDR1 SGHVS, CDR2 FNYEAQ. The rearrangement joins TRBV7-6 to TRBJ1-5, with TRBD1 as a possible D gene (5 bases). The sequence was collected from a man older than 75 with active COVID-19. Sequencing was carried out using peripheral blood. The CDR3 nucleotides are TGTGCCAGCAGCCGTAGTACGGGGGTGGGCAATCAGCCCCAGCATTTT. Amino acid sequence: CASSRSTGVGNQPQHF.